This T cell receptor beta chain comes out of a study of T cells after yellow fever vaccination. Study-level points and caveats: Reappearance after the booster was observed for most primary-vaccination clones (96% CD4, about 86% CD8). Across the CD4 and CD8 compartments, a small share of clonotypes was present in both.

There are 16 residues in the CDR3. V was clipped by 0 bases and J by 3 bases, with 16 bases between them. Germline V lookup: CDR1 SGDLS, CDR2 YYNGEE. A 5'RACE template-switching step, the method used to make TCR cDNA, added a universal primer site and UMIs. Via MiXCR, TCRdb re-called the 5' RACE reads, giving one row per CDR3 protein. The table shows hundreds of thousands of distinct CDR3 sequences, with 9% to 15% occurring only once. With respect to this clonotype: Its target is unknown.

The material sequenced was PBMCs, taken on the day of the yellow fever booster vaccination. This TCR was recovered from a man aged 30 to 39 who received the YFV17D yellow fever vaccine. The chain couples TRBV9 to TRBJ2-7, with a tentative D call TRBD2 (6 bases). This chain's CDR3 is CASSVGGASGSYEQYF. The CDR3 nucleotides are TGTGCCAGCAGCGTAGGAGGGGCCTCCGGGAGCTACGAGCAGTACTTC.